The rows below give T cell receptor beta chains drawn from one sample of a study of blood T cell repertoires in COVID-19. Using immunoSEQ multiplex PCR, the repertoire was profiled, and TCRdb retains in-frame clones only, with some absent. The profile covers around 150,000 clones, with roughly 80% appearing a single time and over 8.5% taken by the ten largest. Sequenced: peripheral blood. All receptors derive from a man in his forties or fifties with active or convalescent COVID-19. Each CDR3 is given with its conserved first and last residue. D genes are given only for firm matches.

j_gene,len,d_gene,v_gene,CDR3aa
TRBJ2-7,13,.,TRBV27,CASSAGFSYEQYF
TRBJ1-6,13,.,TRBV2,CASSDSGGSPLHF
TRBJ2-3,14,TRBD1,TRBV19,CASSQDRVADTQYF
TRBJ1-4,15,TRBD1,TRBV7-2,CASSLLGQGGEKLFF
TRBJ2-2,16,TRBD1,TRBV11-3,CASSPTGGRYTGELFF
TRBJ1-4,15,TRBD1,TRBV27,CASSSRGRGIEKLFF
TRBJ2-2,16,.,TRBV7-7,CASSLSATSYTGELFF
TRBJ2-7,11,.,TRBV25-1,CASRDNYEQYF
TRBJ2-1,12,.,TRBV12-3/TRBV12-4,CASSSNYNEQFF
TRBJ2-7,16,.,TRBV7-2,CASSLSPAGSTYEQYF
TRBJ2-7,15,.,TRBV7-9,CASSLVRGWSYEQYF
TRBJ2-3,15,TRBD2,TRBV5-4,CASSLYGGRTDTQYF
TRBJ1-1,12,.,TRBV28,CASSQLNTEAFF
TRBJ2-3,14,TRBD2,TRBV6-5,CASSPGLATDTQYF
TRBJ2-5,14,TRBD2,TRBV27,CASSLFGGRETQYF
TRBJ2-2,20,TRBD2,TRBV28,CASSLGTPLAGKSNTGELFF
TRBJ1-2,15,.,TRBV6-5,CASSWLQGIGNGYTF
TRBJ2-7,14,TRBD2,TRBV5-4,CASSVVGGGNEQYF
TRBJ1-3,13,TRBD1,TRBV7-2,CASSRGQGSTAIF
TRBJ1-4,13,.,TRBV5-1,CASSLGGEGKLFF
TRBJ1-4,14,TRBD1,TRBV9,CASSFGQEAEKLFF
TRBJ2-1,14,.,TRBV19,CASSRAGFLDEQFF
TRBJ2-7,16,TRBD2,TRBV9,CASSVAASGSWYEQYF
TRBJ2-7,15,TRBD1,TRBV19,CASSFRDSLSYEQYF
TRBJ2-1,16,TRBD2,TRBV9,CASSVGSSGRASEQFF
TRBJ2-3,14,TRBD1,TRBV2,CASSRDRGRDTQYF
TRBJ2-7,13,TRBD2,TRBV24-1,CATQTSFSYEQYF
TRBJ1-1,14,TRBD1,TRBV4-1,CASSQATGVTEAFF
TRBJ2-5,16,TRBD1,TRBV11-3,CASSGPGQGNQETQYF
TRBJ2-3,15,TRBD2,TRBV27,CASSRLAGGTDTQYF
TRBJ1-4,14,.,TRBV19,CASSIDSGTPKLFF
TRBJ1-3,15,.,TRBV4-1,CASSQVPGTGNTIYF
TRBJ2-7,13,.,TRBV13,CASSFQGGYEQYF
TRBJ2-2,16,TRBD1,TRBV5-1,CASSQGQGANTGELFF
TRBJ1-1,14,.,TRBV7-9,CASSPRVQNTEAFF
TRBJ2-6,14,.,TRBV2,CASSYYSGANVLTF
TRBJ1-3,15,TRBD1,TRBV28,CASSFAGGGGNTIYF
TRBJ2-1,13,.,TRBV27,CASSLYSYNEQFF
TRBJ1-2,14,TRBD1,TRBV25-1,CASSDGQALWGYTF
TRBJ1-1,16,.,TRBV19,CASSIPAVGAWTEAFF
TRBJ2-6,19,.,TRBV27,CASSFIGGGAFRGANVLTF
TRBJ1-4,15,TRBD1,TRBV28,CASSPGTGPGEKLFF
TRBJ2-3,14,.,TRBV9,CASSVGTSTDTQYF
TRBJ1-4,14,.,TRBV3-1/TRBV3-2,CASSHPRAGEELFF
TRBJ2-1,13,.,TRBV24-1,CATSDWAWNEQFF
TRBJ2-1,17,TRBD2,TRBV10-3,CATSGTGGLAGNNEQFF
TRBJ1-1,15,TRBD1,TRBV28,CASSQIGQGRGGAFF
TRBJ1-5,15,.,TRBV7-9,CASSLVTGGDQPQHF
TRBJ1-1,19,.,TRBV14,CASSQAASDAGFVSTEAFF
TRBJ1-2,14,.,TRBV4-1,CASSQGGPRYGYTF
TRBJ2-1,17,.,TRBV11-3,CASSPGGTLGSYNEQFF
TRBJ1-5,14,TRBD1,TRBV6-4,CASSTDRVYQPQHF